Here is one TCR beta chain with its context. No antigen is known for it. Its ends do not fully match the called genes, so a read error is possible. The data are from a study of cytomegalovirus exposure and HLA in healthy donors. The primer mix had 60 Vbeta and 13 Jbeta primers. The assay was immunoSEQ multiplex PCR, and TCRdb's table has in-frame clones only and misses some. The sample lists 150,000 to 200,000 clones, approximately 73% seen once, with under 11% in the top ten. Study results and caveats: The study found most TCR sequences rare, yet found some public TCRs in many donors. Researchers reported that a few CMV-associated chains were confirmed in vitro as CMV antigen-specific. The listing of 150 to 200 TCR beta chains classed them as cytomegalovirus-associated. Earlier results showed most TCR beta V segments being productive about 90% or about 30% of the time.

Germline lookup yields CDR1 MNHNS and CDR2 SASEGT. The CDR3 spans 15 residues. The rearrangement joins TRBV6-1 to TRBJ1-1; possible D gene TRBD1, 5 bases. Sequencing was carried out using PBMCs. The clonotype originates from a man between 25 and 39 years old in good health and CMV-seropositive. CDR3 protein: CASSDSYRGRTAAFF. Written as DNA, the CDR3 is TGTGCCAGCAGTGATTCGTACCGGGGGAGGACTGCAGCTTTCTTT.